This T cell receptor (beta chain) was captured by sequencing in a study of cytomegalovirus exposure and HLA in healthy donors. The V gene's germline CDR1 is SGHDT and CDR2 YYEEEE. The CDR3 covers 19 residues. V lost 3 bases, J lost 0 bases, and 9 bases stayed unmatched. 13 Jbeta primers and 60 Vbeta primers were used for the PCR. Sequenced by immunoSEQ multiplex PCR; TCRdb stores in-frame clones only, minus some. The sample lists around 75,000 clones, 76% occurring once. The study's findings and limits: Association of 16,951 TCR beta sequences with HLA alleles was found at 0.05 false discovery rate in a later analysis. Compared with the roughly 700-donor mean, an Asian-associated ancestry cluster reportedly had fewer N-insertions, according to a later analysis. Presence/absence analyses treated sequencing depth as roughly uniform across donors.

This clone was seen a handful of times. Its target is not known. The rearrangement joins TRBV5-6 to TRBJ2-2; 12 bases are a match to TRBD2. This TCR was recovered from a man between 18 and 35 years old in good health and CMV-seronegative. Sequenced: PBMCs. Written as DNA, the CDR3 is TGTGCCAGCAGCTCCCTACTAGCGGGGGGACCCTCGAACACCGGGGAGCTGTTTTTT. This codes for CASSSLLAGGPSNTGELFF.